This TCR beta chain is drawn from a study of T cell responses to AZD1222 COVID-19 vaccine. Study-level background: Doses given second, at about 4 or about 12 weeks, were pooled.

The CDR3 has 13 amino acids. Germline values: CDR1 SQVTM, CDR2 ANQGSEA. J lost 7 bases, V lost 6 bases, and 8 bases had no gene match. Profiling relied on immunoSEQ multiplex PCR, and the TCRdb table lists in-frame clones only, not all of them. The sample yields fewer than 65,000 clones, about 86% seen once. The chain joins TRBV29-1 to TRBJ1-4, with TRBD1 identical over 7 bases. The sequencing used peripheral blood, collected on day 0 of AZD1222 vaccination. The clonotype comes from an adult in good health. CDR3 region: CSVQTGVGEKLFF. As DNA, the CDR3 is TGCAGCGTACAAACAGGGGTCGGTGAAAAACTGTTTTTT.